The 27 T cell receptor beta chains presented below share a single source sample, sequenced in a study of blood T cell repertoires in COVID-19. Clones were read by immunoSEQ multiplex PCR, and TCRdb kept only the in-frame ones, dropping some. The data hold about 250,000 clones, with over 75% observed a single time. Sequencing used PBMCs or T cells enriched from blood (not recorded which). The receptors shown here come from a man aged 35-49 years who had recovered from COVID-19.

This clone was seen only once. CDR3 loop: CASSPGTSGRATYNEQFF. CDR3 nucleotides: TGCGCCAGCAGTCCCGGGACTAGCGGGAGGGCCACCTACAATGAGCAGTTCTTC. V gene TRBV5-1 combines with J gene TRBJ2-1; TRBD2 aligns across 16 bases. V shed 5 bases, J shed 2 bases, and the junction held 7 bases outside the gene matches. The germline gives CDR1 SGHRS, CDR2 YFSETQ. The CDR3 is 18 residues long.

The genes are TRBV5-1 and TRBJ1-2, with 8 bases fitting TRBD1. From germline, CDR1 is SGHRS and CDR2 YFSETQ. The CDR3 has 15 amino acids. V dropped 3 bases and J dropped 8; count of bases not matched to a gene: 12. The CDR3 here is CASSWTSTGVEGYTF. The CDR3 nucleotides are TGCGCCAGCAGCTGGACCTCGACAGGGGTGGAGGGCTACACCTTC. The full variable domain, in which reference TRBV5-1 and TRBJ1-2 provide the parts outside the CDR3, is KAGVTQTPRYLIKTRGQQVTLSCSPISGHRSVSWYQQTPGQGLQFLFEYFSETQRNKGNFPGRFSGRQFSNSRSEMNVSTLELGDSALYLCASSWTSTGVEGYTFGSGTRLTVV.

V gene TRBV7-2 combines with J gene TRBJ1-2; 9 positions match TRBD1. V shed 5 bases, J shed 8 bases, and the junction held 9 bases outside the gene matches. CDR1 SGHTA and CDR2 FQGNSA come from the germline V gene. This CDR3 comprises 14 residues. Written as DNA, the CDR3 is TGTGCCAGCAGCCCTGCTACAGGGGGCTGGGGCTACACCTTC. This translates into CASSPATGGWGYTF.

This rearrangement joins TRBV10-3 to TRBJ2-7; a weak D match, TRBD1 (6 bases). Per germline, CDR1 ENHRY and CDR2 SYGVKD. Trimming cost V 2 bases and J 3 bases, with 14 bases left between them. The CDR3 sequence is 15 residues long. CDR3 DNA: TGTGCCATCAGTGAGGGTTTGGGACACAGCTACGAGCAGTACTTC. It translates to CAISEGLGHSYEQYF.

The chain is built from TRBV18 and TRBJ2-3, with 10 bases lining up with TRBD2. The CDR3 runs 15 residues. V was pared by 6 bases and J by 4 bases, with 7 bases of the junction left unmatched. Per the germline V gene, CDR1 is KGHSH and CDR2 is LQKENI. The CDR3 sequence: CASSPGLATADTQYF. In nucleotides, the CDR3 is TGTGCCAGCTCGCCGGGACTAGCGACGGCAGATACGCAGTATTTT.

The rearrangement uses TRBV7-2 and TRBJ2-1; the match to TRBD1 covers 7 bases. Trimming cost V 4 bases and J 7 bases; bases outside gene matches: 4. The CDR3 is 13 amino acids. Germline-derived CDR1 and CDR2 are SGHTA and FQGNSA. The CDR3 DNA reads as TGTGCCAGCAGCTGGACAGGCCTTAATGAGCAGTTCTTC. This gives the protein CASSWTGLNEQFF.

The chain links TRBV19 to TRBJ2-1; D is ambiguous. V was cut by 1 base and J by 0 bases, with 7 bases left in between. The length of the CDR3 is 15 residues. Germline lookup yields CDR1 LNHDA and CDR2 SQIVND (reference sequence). CDR3 region: CASSIGRSSYNEQFF. CDR3 in DNA: TGTGCCAGTAGTATAGGCAGAAGCTCCTACAATGAGCAGTTCTTC.

The chain combines TRBV6-1 with TRBJ2-7; the match to TRBD1 covers 9 bases. The length of the CDR3 is 16 residues. Losses at the gene ends were 3 bases for V and 4 bases for J; bases not matched to a gene: 10. CDR1 is MNHNS and CDR2 is SASEGT in the germline V gene. This CDR3 reads CASSDSWTGAGYEQYF. DNA of the CDR3: TGTGCCAGCAGTGATTCGTGGACAGGGGCGGGATACGAGCAGTACTTC.

This clone was picked up one time. This chain connects TRBV4-2 to TRBJ2-1; TRBD2 matches 9 bases. This CDR3 region has 16 residues. CDR1 and CDR2 (germline): LGHNA, YNFKEQ. Trimming removed 0 bases from V and 9 bases from J; junction bases left unmatched: 9. The CDR3, as DNA: TGTGCCAGCAGCCAAGAGGGCGAGCGGGGGGCAGGTGAGCAGTTCTTC. Translation: CASSQEGERGAGEQFF.

The genes are TRBV5-6 and TRBJ2-7; 10 bases match TRBD1. CDR1 and CDR2 (germline): SGHDT, YYEEEE. With 2 bases clipped from V and 8 bases from J, the junction kept 13 bases outside the gene matches. CDR3 length: 16 residues. The CDR3 region has the DNA TGTGCCAGCAGCTTCTTCCTCCCCGGGACAGGGGCTAAGCAGTACTTC. Translating it yields CASSFFLPGTGAKQYF.

As regards this clone: In the same sample, other DNA sequences code for this CDR3. This sequence joins TRBV30 and TRBJ1-2; the D gene is possibly TRBD1 (5 bases). CDR1 and CDR2 (germline): GTSNPN, SVGIG (reference sequence). The CDR3 covers 12 residues. V was pared by 0 bases and J by 8 bases, with 10 bases between. Written as DNA, the CDR3 is TGTGCCTGGAGTGTAGGGGCGGGAGGCTACACCTTC. Protein sequence: CAWSVGAGGYTF.

Only one count was recorded for this clone. V usage is TRBV28 and J usage is TRBJ1-1; 11 bases map to TRBD1. The CDR3 loop spans 15 amino acids. The V segment lost 5 bases and the J segment 1 base; nucleotides outside the gene matches: 3. From germline, CDR1 is MDHEN and CDR2 SYDVKM. CDR3 amino acids: CASSGTGGTNTEAFF. In DNA, the CDR3 is TGTGCCAGCAGTGGGACAGGGGGGACGAACACTGAAGCTTTCTTT.

The V gene is TRBV5-1, the J gene TRBJ2-7; tentative D call: TRBD1 (6 bases). V lost 4 bases and J lost 4, with 15 bases in between. There are 14 residues in the CDR3. Germline values: CDR1 SGHRS, CDR2 YFSETQ. The CDR3 region is CASSIDRLGYEQYF. CDR3 coding DNA: TGCGCCAGCAGCATTGACAGGTTGGGATACGAGCAGTACTTC.

Here the CDR3 reads CASSPTGTYGYTF. The CDR3 DNA follows: TGTGCCAGCAGCCCGACAGGGACCTATGGCTACACCTTC. This rearrangement joins TRBV6-5 to TRBJ1-2; the match to TRBD1 covers 7 bases. CDR3 length: 13 residues. Trimming cost V 6 bases and J 4 bases; bases outside gene matches: 5. Germline V gene sequence: CDR1 MNHEY, CDR2 SVGAGI.

Of note for this clone: It is unclear where the CDR3 begins or ends on the DNA, so no DNA is shown, and the CDR3 is as TCRdb lists it. V usage is TRBV27 and J usage is TRBJ1-2; the table's D gene call, TRBD1, was not cross checked with the DNA. Germline CDR1 reads MNHEY; CDR2 reads SMNVEV (reference sequence). Both ends counted, the CDR3 spans 15 residues. CDR3 sequence: CASSSSTGLDYGYTF.

This clone was recorded only once. Other nucleotide sequences in the sample specify the same CDR3. This rearrangement joins TRBV21-1 to TRBJ1-2. TRBV21-1 is a pseudogene locus. The CDR3 totals 13 residues. CDR3 coding DNA: TGCGCCAGCAGCAAAGAAGAGAGCTATGGCTACACCTTC. It codes for CASSKEESYGYTF.

The chain combines TRBV15 with TRBJ1-5; D might be TRBD1 (5 bases). Looked up from germline, CDR1 is LNHNV and CDR2 is YYDKDF (reference sequence). The CDR3 spans 14 residues. Trimming left V 0 bases short and J 7 bases short, with 10 bases between. CDR3 bases: TGTGCCACCAGCAGAGAAAAGGGGTTACAGCCCCAGCATTTT. Translated: CATSREKGLQPQHF. Looking up the rest from reference TRBV15 and TRBJ1-5 gives the full variable domain: DAMVIQNPRYQVTQFGKPVTLSCSQTLNHNVMYWYQQKSSQAPKLLFHYYDKDFNNEADTPDNFQSRRPNTSFCFLDIRSPGLGDTAMYLCATSREKGLQPQHFGDGTRLSIL.

The chain carries TRBV3-1 (or the pseudogene TRBV3-2) and TRBJ2-7; D is unresolved. The CDR3 runs to 13 residues. Trimming pared 1 base from V and 4 bases from J, leaving 8 bases between. From germline, CDR1 is LGHDT and CDR2 YNNKEL (reference sequence). CDR3 in amino acids: CASSQGSRYEQYF. The CDR3 DNA follows: TGTGCCAGCAGCCAAGGTTCGCGGTACGAGCAGTACTTC.

This sequence joins TRBV6-1 and TRBJ2-1; D is ambiguous. The V gene's germline CDR1 is MNHNS and CDR2 SASEGT. V was clipped by 0 bases and J by 5 bases, with 8 bases between them. CDR3 length: 14 amino acids. CDR3 loop: CASSEALLDNEQFF. The DNA of the CDR3 is TGTGCCAGCAGTGAAGCGCTTCTAGACAATGAGCAGTTCTTC.

The chain uses TRBV5-4 and TRBJ1-2, with D unclear. Per the germline V gene, CDR1 is SGHNT and CDR2 is YYREEE (reference sequence). The CDR3 totals 13 residues. Trimming stripped 0 bases from V and 6 bases from J, with 9 bases between. CDR3 in amino acids: CASSLEDGDGYTF. Written as DNA, the CDR3 is TGTGCCAGCAGCTTGGAAGACGGGGATGGCTACACCTTC.

Concerning this clone: Other nucleotide sequences from this sample produce the same CDR3. The CDR3 reads CASSLAGAGNTIYF. In DNA form, the CDR3 reads TGTGCCAGCAGCTTGGCCGGGGCTGGAAACACCATATATTTT. The chain uses TRBV5-4 and TRBJ1-3; D gene unclear. Germline V lookup: CDR1 SGHNT, CDR2 YYREEE (reference sequence). V lost 0 bases and J 2 bases, leaving 6 bases between the germline ends. This CDR3 spans 14 amino acids.

This clone was observed a single time. The chain couples TRBV27 to TRBJ1-2, with 8 positions matching TRBD1. From germline, CDR1 is MNHEY and CDR2 SMNVEV (reference sequence). The CDR3 loop spans 15 amino acids. The junction had 7 bases not matched to a gene; V was cut back by 3 bases and J by 4 bases. The CDR3: CASSFSGGSSYGYTF. CDR3 in DNA: TGTGCCAGCAGTTTCTCAGGGGGCTCGAGCTATGGCTACACCTTC.

The chain uses TRBV18 and TRBJ2-7, with TRBD1 matching 7 bases. The CDR3 loop spans 14 amino acids. Trimming at V came to 3 bases and at J to 1 base, leaving 3 bases not matched to a gene. In germline, CDR1 is KGHSH, CDR2 LQKENI. CDR3 DNA sequence: TGTGCCAGCTCACCCGGGACAGTATCCTACGAGCAGTACTTC. Protein sequence: CASSPGTVSYEQYF.

The genes are TRBV27 and TRBJ2-7; D perhaps matches TRBD2 (5 bases). Germline CDR1 MNHEY, CDR2 SMNVEV (reference sequence). The CDR3 length is 16 residues. Trimming removed 2 bases from V and 1 base from J, with 15 bases in between. For the CDR3, the DNA is TGTGCCAGCAGTTTACGGGCGGCAGGACTTTCCTACGAGCAGTACTTC. Its protein is CASSLRAAGLSYEQYF.

The genes are TRBV4-3 and TRBJ2-1, with 15 bases lining up with TRBD2. With 3 bases clipped from V and 12 bases from J, the junction kept 6 bases outside the gene matches. The CDR3 runs 15 residues. The germline CDR1 and CDR2 sequences are LGHNA and YSLEER. DNA of the CDR3: TGCGCCAGCAGCCATAGGACTAGCGGGGGGGCCCCGCAGTTCTTC. Translated, it gives CASSHRTSGGAPQFF.

Regarding this clone: This may come from a read error, since a much larger clone is one base off. In the same sample, other DNA sequences code for this CDR3. V and J are TRBV28 and TRBJ1-5; 8 nucleotides agree with TRBD1. Per the germline V gene, CDR1 is MDHEN and CDR2 is SYDVKM. Trimming cost V 8 bases and J 6 bases; bases outside gene matches: 3. The CDR3 covers 12 residues. CDR3 DNA sequence: TGTGCCAGCCGGACAGGGAGTCAGCCCCAGCATTTT. Encoded protein: CASRTGSQPQHF.

The chain links TRBV20-1 to TRBJ2-6, with D possibly being TRBD2 (5 bases). Germline V gene sequence: CDR1 DFQATT, CDR2 SNEGSKA (reference sequence). The CDR3 extends over 15 amino acids. Trimming removed 3 bases at V and 2 bases at J, with 11 bases between. Written as DNA, the CDR3 is TGCAGTGCTAGTCGGGGTGGGGCTGGGGCCAACGTCCTGACTTTC. The encoded protein is CSASRGGAGANVLTF.